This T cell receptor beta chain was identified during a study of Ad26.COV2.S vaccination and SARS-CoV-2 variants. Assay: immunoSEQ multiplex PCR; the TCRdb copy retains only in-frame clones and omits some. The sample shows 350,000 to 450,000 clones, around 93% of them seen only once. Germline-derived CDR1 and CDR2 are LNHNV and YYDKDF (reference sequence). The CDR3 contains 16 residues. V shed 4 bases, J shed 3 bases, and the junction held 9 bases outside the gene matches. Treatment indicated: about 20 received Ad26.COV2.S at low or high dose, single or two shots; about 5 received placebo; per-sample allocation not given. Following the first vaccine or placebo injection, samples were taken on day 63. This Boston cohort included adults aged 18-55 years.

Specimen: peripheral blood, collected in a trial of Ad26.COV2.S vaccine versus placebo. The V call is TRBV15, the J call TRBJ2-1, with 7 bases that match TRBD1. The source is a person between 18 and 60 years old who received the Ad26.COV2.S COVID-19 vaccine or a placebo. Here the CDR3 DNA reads TGTGCCACCAGCACAAAAGAAGGGGGCCTCTACAATGAGCAGTTCTTC. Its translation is CATSTKEGGLYNEQFF.